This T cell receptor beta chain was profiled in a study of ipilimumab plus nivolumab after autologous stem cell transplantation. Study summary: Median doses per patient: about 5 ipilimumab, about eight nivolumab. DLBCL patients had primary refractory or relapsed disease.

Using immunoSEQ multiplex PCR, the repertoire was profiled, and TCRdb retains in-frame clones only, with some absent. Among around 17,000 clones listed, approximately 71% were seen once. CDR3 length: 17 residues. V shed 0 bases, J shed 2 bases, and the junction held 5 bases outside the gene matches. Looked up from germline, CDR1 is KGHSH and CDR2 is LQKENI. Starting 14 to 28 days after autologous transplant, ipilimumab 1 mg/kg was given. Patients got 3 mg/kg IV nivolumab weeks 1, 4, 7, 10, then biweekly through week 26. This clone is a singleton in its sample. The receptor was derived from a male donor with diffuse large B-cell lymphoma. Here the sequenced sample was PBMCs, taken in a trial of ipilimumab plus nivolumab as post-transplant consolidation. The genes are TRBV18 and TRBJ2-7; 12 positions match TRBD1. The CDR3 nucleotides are TGTGCCAGCTCACCACCGGTGGGGACAGGGGGCGCCTACGAGCAGTACTTC. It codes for CASSPPVGTGGAYEQYF.